The rows below give T cell receptor beta chains drawn from one sample of a study of blood T cells in healthy people across ages. In TCRdb, the 5' RACE reads were re-called with MiXCR into one record per CDR3 protein. The top ten hold about 10% of the sample, which has roughly 1.6 million distinct CDR3 sequences, almost 35% seen once. The specimen sequenced was blood. Source of these receptors: a woman in her 30s in good health. Each CDR3 is given with its conserved first and last residue. The D gene is left open where the match is weak. Only some rows state a clone size, as once, few, many or a class for expanded clones.

d_gene	abundance	v_gene	j_gene	CDR3aa	CDR3nt
NA	NA	TRBV12-3/TRBV12-4	TRBJ2-2	CASSLFWAGDPAGELFF	TGTGCCAGCAGTTTGTTTTGGGCAGGGGATCCCGCCGGGGAGCTGTTTTTT
NA	NA	TRBV20-1	TRBJ1-2	CSARQDGTYYGYTF	TGCAGTGCTAGACAGGACGGGACCTACTATGGCTACACCTTC
TRBD2	NA	TRBV20-1	TRBJ2-5	CSASGGLKETQYF	TGCAGTGCTAGCGGGGGACTAAAAGAGACCCAGTACTTC
NA	NA	TRBV10-3	TRBJ1-5	CAISESEVMGQPQHF	TGTGCCATCAGTGAGTCCGAGGTAATGGGTCAGCCCCAGCATTTT
NA	NA	TRBV5-6	TRBJ2-1	CASSLDLRYNEQFF	TGTGCCAGCAGCTTGGATCTGCGCTACAATGAGCAGTTCTTC
TRBD1	few	TRBV11-2	TRBJ2-7	CASSAYRGSYEQYF	TGTGCCAGCAGCGCGTACAGGGGCTCCTACGAGCAGTACTTC
NA	NA	TRBV15	TRBJ2-7	CATSRPGLKHEQYF	TGTGCCACCAGCAGACCGGGACTCAAGCATGAGCAGTACTTC
NA	few	TRBV29-1	TRBJ1-1	CSAVMAEAFF	TGCAGCGCCGTCATGGCCGAAGCTTTCTTT
NA	NA	TRBV2	TRBJ2-7	CASRALFLQGPRDEQYF	TGTGCCAGCAGGGCACTTTTTCTACAGGGCCCCCGGGACGAGCAGTACTTC
NA	once	TRBV18	TRBJ2-5	CASSPAQEETQYF	TGTGCCAGCTCACCGGCCCAGGAGGAGACCCAGTACTTC
TRBD2	few	TRBV6-1	TRBJ2-7	CTSSEQLAGTYEQYF	TGTACCAGCAGTGAACAACTAGCGGGGACCTACGAGCAGTACTTC
NA	few	TRBV5-1	TRBJ2-5	CASSSLKETQYF	TGCGCCAGCAGCTCTCTAAAAGAGACCCAGTACTTC
NA	few	TRBV11-2	TRBJ1-1	CASSPRVRSTEAFF	TGTGCCAGCAGCCCCAGGGTTCGAAGCACTGAAGCTTTCTTT
TRBD2	once	TRBV3-1	TRBJ2-3	CASSQDGPGLAGSAGDTQYF	TGTGCCAGCAGCCAAGATGGGCCGGGACTAGCGGGCTCCGCGGGGGATACGCAGTATTTT
NA	many	TRBV4-2	TRBJ2-5	CASSSSGAQGNQYF	TGTGCCAGCAGCTCAAGCGGGGCCCAGGGGAACCAGTACTTC
NA	once	TRBV20-1	TRBJ2-7	CSASFGGVSSYEQYF	TGCAGTGCTAGCTTTGGCGGGGTAAGCTCCTACGAGCAGTACTTC
NA	NA	TRBV4-1	TRBJ1-6	CASSSRTEDSPLHF	TGCGCCAGCAGCTCTCGGACAGAAGATTCACCCCTCCACTTT
NA	once	TRBV24-1	TRBJ2-7	CATSVGNGGQYF	TGTGCCACCAGTGTTGGGAACGGCGGGCAGTACTTC
TRBD2	NA	TRBV15	TRBJ2-5	CATSSPGLARQETQYF	TGTGCCACCAGCAGTCCGGGACTAGCTCGCCAAGAGACCCAGTACTTC
NA	NA	TRBV20-1	TRBJ2-1	CSAGTSPYNEQFF	TGCAGTGCAGGGACGTCACCTTACAATGAGCAGTTCTTC
NA	few	TRBV27	TRBJ1-5	CASSSPGNQPQHF	TGTGCCAGCAGTTCCCCGGGCAATCAGCCCCAGCATTTT
TRBD2	NA	TRBV3-1	TRBJ2-5	CASGSGRGLGETQYF	TGTGCCAGCGGAAGCGGGAGGGGGTTAGGAGAGACCCAGTACTTC
TRBD1	few	TRBV7-9	TRBJ1-6	CASSSRGPPLHF	TGTGCCAGCAGCTCCAGGGGGCCACCCCTCCACTTT
NA	many	TRBV29-1	TRBJ2-3	CSVEARADTQYF	TGCAGCGTTGAGGCACGCGCAGATACGCAGTATTTT
TRBD1	NA	TRBV28	TRBJ1-2	CASREGGAYGYTF	TGTGCCAGCAGGGAAGGGGGCGCCTATGGCTACACCTTC
NA	NA	TRBV20-1	TRBJ2-7	CSFTSGTGYVEQYF	TGCAGCTTTACGTCCGGGACCGGCTACGTGGAGCAGTACTTC
NA	NA	TRBV7-7	TRBJ2-5	CASSLGRVWEETQYF	TGTGCCAGCAGCTTAGGAAGGGTATGGGAAGAGACCCAGTACTTC
NA	many	TRBV29-1	TRBJ1-2	CSVTGSVFTGYTF	TGCAGCGTTACAGGATCGGTCTTTACTGGCTACACCTTC
NA	few	TRBV6-5	TRBJ2-6	CASSYRFQGIGSGANVLTF	TGTGCCAGCAGTTATCGTTTCCAGGGGATAGGGTCTGGGGCCAACGTCCTGACTTTC
TRBD2	NA	TRBV5-1	TRBJ2-1	CASSLQGAGGLDEQFF	TGCGCCAGCAGCTTACAGGGAGCGGGGGGCCTAGATGAGCAGTTCTTC
NA	NA	TRBV9	TRBJ2-4	CASSVAGNQNIQYF	TGTGCCAGCAGCGTAGCGGGCAACCAAAACATTCAGTACTTC
NA	NA	TRBV7-2	TRBJ1-2	CAGSFGMYGYTF	TGTGCCGGCAGCTTCGGAATGTACGGCTACACCTTC
TRBD2	NA	TRBV6-5	TRBJ2-2	CAAGLLNTGELFF	TGTGCCGCGGGACTACTGAACACCGGGGAGCTGTTTTTT
NA	NA	TRBV9	TRBJ2-3	CASSAVASGRRITDTQYF	TGTGCCAGCAGCGCCGTTGCCTCGGGACGGAGAATCACAGATACGCAGTATTTT
NA	many	TRBV7-2	TRBJ2-3	CASSFPGDTQYF	TGTGCCAGCAGCTTCCCCGGAGATACGCAGTATTTT
NA	many	TRBV29-1	TRBJ2-7	CSVVGGQAYEQYF	TGCAGCGTTGTAGGGGGTCAGGCCTACGAGCAGTACTTC
NA	NA	TRBV7-9	TRBJ2-7	CASSFSGSPEQYF	TGTGCCAGCAGCTTCTCAGGATCTCCCGAGCAGTACTTC
TRBD1	NA	TRBV5-1	TRBJ1-1	CASSGAGDRANTEAFF	TGCGCCAGCAGCGGAGCAGGGGACAGGGCGAACACTGAAGCTTTCTTT
NA	few	TRBV20-1	TRBJ2-1	CSARGPRGDEQFF	TGCAGTGCTAGAGGCCCGCGGGGCGATGAGCAGTTCTTC
TRBD2	NA	TRBV18	TRBJ2-3	CASSARGLAADTQYF	TGTGCCAGCTCAGCAAGGGGACTAGCAGCAGATACGCAGTATTTT
NA	NA	TRBV20-1	TRBJ2-7	CSAILGGSSYEQYF	TGCAGTGCGATTCTAGGAGGAAGCTCCTACGAGCAGTACTTC
NA	many	TRBV20-1	TRBJ2-7	CSARDGGFYEQYF	TGCAGTGCTAGAGATGGGGGGTTTTACGAGCAGTACTTC
NA	NA	TRBV9	TRBJ2-4	CASSLSTTAGNIQYF	TGTGCCAGCAGTTTAAGTACCACCGCGGGAAACATTCAGTACTTC
NA	few	TRBV5-1	TRBJ2-1	CASSLDADFSSSYNEQFF	TGCGCCAGCAGCTTGGACGCAGACTTCTCAAGCTCCTACAATGAGCAGTTCTTC
NA	NA	TRBV6-1	TRBJ2-1	CASERIDFTLSSYNEQFF	TGTGCCAGCGAAAGAATAGACTTCACGTTGAGCTCCTACAATGAGCAGTTCTTC
TRBD2	NA	TRBV28	TRBJ2-1	CASSRPSGGNEQFF	TGTGCCAGCAGTCGCCCTAGCGGGGGCAATGAGCAGTTCTTC
TRBD2	NA	TRBV20-1	TRBJ2-7	CSATSGGATYEQYF	TGCAGTGCAACTAGCGGGGGGGCCACCTACGAGCAGTACTTC
NA	NA	TRBV10-3	TRBJ1-2	CAISESGIFSRTNYGYTF	TGTGCCATCAGTGAGTCTGGAATCTTTTCCAGGACTAACTATGGCTACACCTTC
NA	NA	TRBV4-1	TRBJ2-7	CASSQYHRAGDEQYF	TGCGCCAGCAGCCAATACCACAGGGCGGGGGACGAGCAGTACTTC
TRBD1	NA	TRBV3-1	TRBJ1-2	CASEQRGGTGGYYGYTF	TGTGCCAGCGAACAAAGAGGGGGTACAGGGGGCTACTATGGCTACACCTTC
NA	few	TRBV7-6	TRBJ2-1	CASSLAQTYNEQFF	TGTGCCAGCAGCTTAGCACAGACGTACAATGAGCAGTTCTTC
TRBD1	NA	TRBV7-2	TRBJ1-2	CASSPQTGTGGGKNYGYTF	TGTGCCAGCAGCCCACAAACCGGGACAGGGGGCGGGAAGAACTATGGCTACACCTTC
NA	few	TRBV6-5	TRBJ2-7	CASSNAREPYEQYF	TGTGCCAGCAGTAATGCTAGAGAACCCTACGAGCAGTACTTC